The subject of this entry is one T cell receptor (beta chain). The antigen remains unidentified. The data were taken from a study of immune cell composition in non-small cell lung cancer. Study observations and caveats: Dominant in vivo tumour-associated clones were not shown to share tumour-reactive sequences. Clones >0.5% enriched in tumour were rarer in adenocarcinoma (about 35%) than squamous (approximately 80%).

Per the germline V gene, CDR1 is SGHVS and CDR2 is FNYEAQ. CDR3 length: 17 amino acids. V lost 3 bases to trimming and J lost 5 bases, with 20 bases between them. Only in-frame clones appear in the TCRdb table, and some are missing; sequencing was by immunoSEQ multiplex PCR. The profile shows roughly 3,500 clones, more than 60% of them singletons. DNA was extracted from unsorted cell suspensions stored frozen. The source is a human donor with non-small cell lung cancer. The sequencing input was lung tumor tissue. The rearrangement uses TRBV7-6 and TRBJ2-4; D is unclear. The CDR3 nucleotides are TGTGCCAGCAGCTTTGCCGTCGGGTTCCAATGTGAAAACATTCAGTACTTC. This encodes CASSFAVGFQCENIQYF.